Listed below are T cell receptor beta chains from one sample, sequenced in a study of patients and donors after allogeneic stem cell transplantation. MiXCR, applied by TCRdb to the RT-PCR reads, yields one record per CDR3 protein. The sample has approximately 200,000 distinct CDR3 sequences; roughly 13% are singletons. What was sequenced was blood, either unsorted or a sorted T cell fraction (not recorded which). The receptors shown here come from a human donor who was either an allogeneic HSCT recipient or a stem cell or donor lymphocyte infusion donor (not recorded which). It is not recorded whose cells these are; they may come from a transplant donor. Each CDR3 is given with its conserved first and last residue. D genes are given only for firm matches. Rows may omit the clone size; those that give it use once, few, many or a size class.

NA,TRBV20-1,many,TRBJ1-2,TGCAGTGCCGAAGCGGGGGTCGATGGCTACACCTTC,CSAEAGVDGYTF
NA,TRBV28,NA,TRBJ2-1,TGTGCCAGCAGTCCCCCCGGGGTGGGCAGTCACTACAATGAGCAGTTCTTC,CASSPPGVGSHYNEQFF
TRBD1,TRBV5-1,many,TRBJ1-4,TGCGCCAGCAGCACGACAGGGGGGTCAACTAATGAAAAACTGTTTTTT,CASSTTGGSTNEKLFF
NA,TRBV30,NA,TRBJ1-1,TGTGCCTGGAGTGTATTGAGGGGCCGGCTACTCTTT,CAWSVLRGRLLF
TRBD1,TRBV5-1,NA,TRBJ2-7,TGCGCCAGCAGCTGTTGGCCGGGACAGGGGTGCTACGAGCAGTACTTC,CASSCWPGQGCYEQYF
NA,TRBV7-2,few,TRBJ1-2,TGTGCCAGCAGCGAAGACGGGGCAAACTATGGCTACACCTTC,CASSEDGANYGYTF
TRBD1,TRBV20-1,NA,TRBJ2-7,TGCAGTGCTAGACCACGACAGGGGGCCTACGAGCAGTACTTC,CSARPRQGAYEQYF
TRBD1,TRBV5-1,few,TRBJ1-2,TGCGCCAGCGGCCTACAGGGGGACTATGGCTACACCTTC,CASGLQGDYGYTF
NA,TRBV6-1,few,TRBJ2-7,TGTGCCAGCAGTGAATCCAGGTTGTGGGGGAGCGAGCAGTACTTC,CASSESRLWGSEQYF
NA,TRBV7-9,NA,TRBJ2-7,TGTGCCAGCAGCTTCCCGACAGAGGTTACCTACGAGCAGTACTTC,CASSFPTEVTYEQYF
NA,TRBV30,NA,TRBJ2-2,TGTGCCTGGAGTTCCCAGTTGGCCGGGGAGCTGTTTTTT,CAWSSQLAGELFF
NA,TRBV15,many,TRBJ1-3,TGTGCCACCAGCAGTGACTCTGGAAACACCATATATTTT,CATSSDSGNTIYF
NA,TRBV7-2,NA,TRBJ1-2,TGTGCCAGCAGCCAGAAGCTCGAGGGCTATGGCTACACCTTC,CASSQKLEGYGYTF
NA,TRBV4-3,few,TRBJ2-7,TGCGCCAGCTCCCAGGCTAGCTCCTACGAGCAGTACTTC,CASSQASSYEQYF
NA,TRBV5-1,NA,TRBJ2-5,TGCGCCAGCAGAGGCAGTAGTACGGAGACCCAGTACTTC,CASRGSSTETQYF
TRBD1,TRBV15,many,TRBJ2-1,TGTGCCACCAGCAGAGAGACAGGGCGGAATGAGCAGTTCTTC,CATSRETGRNEQFF
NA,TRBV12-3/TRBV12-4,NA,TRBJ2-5,TGTGCCAGCAATAACGGGAGAGGAGAGACCCAGTACTTC,CASNNGRGETQYF
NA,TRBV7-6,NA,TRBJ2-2,TGTGCCAGCAGCTCCTCCAGGGGCAACACCGGGGAGCTGTTTTTT,CASSSSRGNTGELFF
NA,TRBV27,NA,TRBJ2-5,TGTGCCAGCAGAAGCCTAGGGGTGTTGGAGACCCAGTACTTC,CASRSLGVLETQYF
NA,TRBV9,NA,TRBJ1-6,TGTGCCAGCAGCGTAAGGGTGGATGCGTCACCCCTCCACTTT,CASSVRVDASPLHF
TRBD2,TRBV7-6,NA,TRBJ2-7,TGTGCCAGCAGCTTGTCACTAGCGGGAGGGGACTACGAGCAGAACTTC,CASSLSLAGGDYEQNF
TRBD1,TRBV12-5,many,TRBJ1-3,TGTGCTAGTGGTTTGGTAGACAGGGGCCGCCGAAACACCATATATTTT,CASGLVDRGRRNTIYF